What follows are 31 T cell receptor beta chains derived from one specimen sequenced in a study of identical twins (dated by TCRdb to the mid-2010s). Library generation was performed with 5' RACE. Sequenced using an Illumina HiSeq 2000. The public reads were reanalyzed by TCRdb: fastp trimming at Q25, MiXCR alignment, in-frame beta chains only. Records with the same CDR3 protein are collapsed into one entry carrying the most frequent genes and DNA. For this sample the table gives approximately 670,000 distinct CDR3 sequences, of which roughly 6.2% were detected only once. The biggest ten clones account for 1.5% to 2% of the sample. The sample was naive T cells sorted from blood. Read against the paper, the sample's cell subset or site label means: cells isolated with a human naive T-cell isolation kit. The origin of the receptors is a man in his late teens or twenties in good health.

Many counts were recorded for this clonotype. The chain is built from TRBV21-1 and TRBJ2-1; the table's D call, TRBD1, was not checked against the DNA. TRBV21-1 counts as a pseudogene. This CDR3 is 15 amino acids long. The CDR3 bases are TGTGCCAGCCATGGGGACAGGGGGAGTGAAAGTGAGCAGTTCTTC. Its protein product is CASHGDRGSESEQFF.

This clonotype was detected ten times or more. The rearrangement links TRBV6-1 to TRBJ2-3; possibly TRBD2 for D (7 bases). The CDR3 loop spans 15 amino acids. Between the trimmed V and J ends, which lost 7 bases and 1 base, there was a span of 15 bases. The germline V gene encodes CDR1 MNHNS and CDR2 SASEGT. The CDR3 here is CASKGGAVGTDTQYF. The DNA for the CDR3 is TGTGCCAGCAAAGGGGGGGCAGTCGGCACAGATACGCAGTATTTT.

Many counts were recorded for this clonotype. V is TRBV10-3 and J is TRBJ2-1; 8 bases are shared with TRBD2. Germline CDR1 is ENHRY and CDR2 is SYGVKD. J gave up 2 bases and V 4 bases, and 7 bases lay outside the gene matches. The CDR3 contains 16 residues. The CDR3 sequence: CAISVDGRATYNEQFF. CDR3 coding DNA: TGTGCCATCAGTGTAGACGGGAGGGCAACCTACAATGAGCAGTTCTTC.

The genes are TRBV27 and TRBJ2-7; D may match TRBD1 or TRBD2 (7 bases each). The V gene lost 1 base and the J gene lost 1 base, with 14 bases spanning the gap. Germline V gene data show CDR1 as MNHEY and CDR2 as SMNVEV (reference sequence). The CDR3 length is 16 residues. The CDR3 sequence: CASSLWEGAVSYEQYF. For the CDR3, the DNA is TGTGCCAGCAGTTTATGGGAGGGGGCCGTATCCTACGAGCAGTACTTC.

This clonotype came up many times. The V gene is TRBV28, the J gene TRBJ1-5, with 8 bases fitting TRBD1. Germline V gives CDR1 MDHEN, CDR2 SYDVKM. The length of the CDR3 is 16 residues. V was pared by 5 bases and J by 2 bases, with 8 bases of the junction left unmatched. CDR3 sequence reads: CASSLFGTGGNQPQHF. CDR3 nucleotide sequence: TGTGCCAGCAGTCTTTTCGGGACAGGAGGCAATCAGCCCCAGCATTTT.

This clonotype was found many times. The J gene is TRBJ2-3, the V gene TRBV4-3; D is perhaps TRBD1 (6 bases). From germline, CDR1 is LGHNA and CDR2 YSLEER. This CDR3 contains 17 residues. V lost 6 bases, J lost 0 bases, and 19 bases lay in between. Here the CDR3 reads CASRSSPWGPSTDTQYF. CDR3 nucleotides: TGCGCCAGCAGATCTAGCCCATGGGGGCCTAGCACAGATACGCAGTATTTT.

This clonotype was seen at least ten times. This sequence joins TRBV7-2 and TRBJ2-7, with D possibly TRBD2 on 7 matching bases. The V end was cut by 8 bases, the J end by 0 bases, with 14 bases between. The germline V gene has CDR1 SGHTA and CDR2 FQGNSA. The length of the CDR3 is 14 residues. The CDR3 region is CASERRGHSYEQYF. In DNA, the CDR3 is TGTGCCAGCGAGAGGCGGGGGCACTCCTACGAGCAGTACTTC.

This clonotype was seen a handful of times. The chain links TRBV7-3 to TRBJ2-3; 7 bases align to TRBD1. The CDR3 sequence is 16 residues long. The junction had 7 bases not matched to a gene; V was cut back by 2 bases and J by 2 bases. Germline CDR1 and CDR2: SGHTA and FQGTGA. CDR3 DNA: TGTGCCAGCAGCTTATCAGCCGGGACAGACACAGATACGCAGTATTTT. Amino acid sequence: CASSLSAGTDTDTQYF.

The sample holds a few counts of this clonotype. The chain carries TRBV11-3 and TRBJ2-3, with 8 bases identical to TRBD1. Unmatched junction bases numbered 11, after V lost 1 base and J lost 5 bases. CDR1 and CDR2 from the germline V gene are SGHNT and YENEEA. This CDR3 has 17 amino acids. Here the CDR3 reads CASSLGRRQGAGDTQYF. DNA of the CDR3: TGTGCCAGCAGCTTAGGCCGACGGCAGGGGGCCGGAGATACGCAGTATTTT.

Many counts were recorded for this clonotype. This chain's CDR3 is CASSRDRGTYNEQFF. CDR3 sequence (DNA): TGTGCCAGCAGCCGGGACAGGGGCACCTACAATGAGCAGTTCTTC. The V call is TRBV6-1, the J call TRBJ2-1; 10 bases fit TRBD1. The CDR3 sequence is 15 residues long. Germline CDR1 and CDR2: MNHNS and SASEGT. V dropped 6 bases and J dropped 2; count of bases not matched to a gene: 4.

A few counts support this clonotype. The J gene is TRBJ2-5, the V gene TRBV2; 9 bases map to TRBD1. This CDR3 spans 16 amino acids. Germline V gene sequence: CDR1 SNHLY, CDR2 FYNNEI. After removal of 2 bases from V and 5 bases from J, the junction contained 9 bases not matched to a gene. CDR3 in amino acids: CASSEQPGTGRETQYF. The CDR3 region has the DNA TGTGCCAGCAGTGAACAACCAGGGACAGGGAGGGAGACCCAGTACTTC.

This clonotype was seen a handful of times. The V and J genes are TRBV7-9 and TRBJ2-3, with 7 bases fitting TRBD1. CDR3 length: 15 residues. Germline V gives CDR1 SEHNR, CDR2 FQNEAQ (reference sequence). The ends lost 5 bases at V and 1 base at J; junction bases unmatched: 6. The CDR3 nucleotides are TGTGCCAGCAGCCCCCGACAGGGTGGCACAGATACGCAGTATTTT. This encodes CASSPRQGGTDTQYF.

This clonotype was detected a few times. The gene calls are TRBV5-5 and TRBJ2-7; D tentatively reads TRBD1 or TRBD2 (5 bases each). CDR3 length equals 18 residues. Trimming removed 2 bases from V and 3 bases from J, with 24 bases in between. Per germline, CDR1 SGHKS and CDR2 YYEKEE (reference sequence). CDR3 in amino acids: CASSLRDPRLTIDYEQYF. The CDR3 DNA is TGTGCCAGCAGCTTACGGGACCCGAGACTAACAATTGACTACGAGCAGTACTTC.

The gene calls are TRBV5-1 and TRBJ2-5; D is uncertain. CDR1 SGHRS and CDR2 YFSETQ come from the germline V gene. The CDR3 consists of 13 residues. V lost 0 bases and J 5 bases, leaving 8 bases between the germline ends. Here the CDR3 reads CASSLAPPETQYF. The CDR3 nucleotides read TGCGCCAGCAGCTTGGCGCCCCCGGAGACCCAGTACTTC.

There are many counts of this clonotype. The chain links TRBV28 to TRBJ2-1; 7 bases map to TRBD2. This CDR3 is 15 amino acids long. Germline V lookup: CDR1 MDHEN, CDR2 SYDVKM. V lost 1 base and J lost 4; bases outside the gene matches: 4. The CDR3 loop reads CASSLYTGGYNEQFF. In DNA form, the CDR3 reads TGTGCCAGCAGTTTATATACGGGAGGATACAATGAGCAGTTCTTC.

This clonotype was observed many times. The rearrangement uses TRBV29-1 and TRBJ1-5; TRBD1 matches 10 bases. Trimming cost V 7 bases and J 2 bases; bases outside gene matches: 2. The germline V gene has CDR1 SQVTM and CDR2 ANQGSEA. There are 13 residues in the CDR3. The CDR3 DNA reads as TGCAGCGCCGGGACAGGGGGCAATCAGCCCCAGCATTTT. Amino acid sequence: CSAGTGGNQPQHF.

This clonotype was counted at least ten times. The rearrangement links TRBV10-3 to TRBJ2-2; D unresolved. V gave up 6 bases and J gave up 4 bases, with 6 bases separating them. The CDR3 is made up of 12 amino acids. Germline V CDR1 and CDR2: ENHRY, SYGVKD. Here the CDR3 DNA reads TGTGCCATCAGGGAAGGCACCGGGGAGCTGTTTTTT. The encoded protein is CAIREGTGELFF.

Only a few counts were recorded for this clonotype. The CDR3 loop is CSARGLAGINNEQFF. The CDR3 DNA follows: TGCAGTGCTAGAGGGCTAGCGGGAATCAACAATGAGCAGTTCTTC. The chain recombines TRBV20-1 with TRBJ2-1, with 9 bases matching TRBD2. Germline values: CDR1 DFQATT, CDR2 SNEGSKA (reference sequence). The J segment lost 5 bases and the V segment lost 1 base, leaving 6 bases of the junction unmatched. This CDR3 is built from 15 residues.

V gene TRBV12-3 or TRBV12-4 combines with J gene TRBJ2-7; a possible D gene is TRBD1 (6 bases). V gave up 4 bases and J gave up 4 bases, with 11 bases separating them. This CDR3 is 13 amino acids long. The CDR3 is CASSWSRGYEQYF. The DNA for the CDR3 is TGTGCCAGCAGTTGGTCCAGGGGATACGAGCAGTACTTC.

This clonotype was seen many times. The chain combines TRBV29-1 with TRBJ2-7; D might be TRBD2 (6 bases). Germline CDR1 is SQVTM and CDR2 is ANQGSEA. There are 13 residues in the CDR3. Trimming left V 1 base short and J 3 bases short, with 10 bases between. In DNA form, the CDR3 reads TGCAGCGTTGAAGCGACCGGGGGCTACGAGCAGTACTTC. Amino acid sequence: CSVEATGGYEQYF.

This CDR3 reads CASSLGIPYEQYF. The CDR3 DNA is TGTGCCAGCAGCTTAGGGATTCCCTACGAGCAGTACTTC. V and J are TRBV7-9 and TRBJ2-7; D is unresolved. The CDR3 loop spans 13 amino acids. V lost 1 base and J lost 2, with 6 bases in between. Germline loops: CDR1 SEHNR, CDR2 FQNEAQ (reference sequence).

The table lists this clonotype with many counts. This chain connects TRBV12-3 or TRBV12-4 to TRBJ2-7, with 10 bases matching TRBD1. This CDR3 is built from 14 residues. With 4 bases clipped from V and 7 bases from J, the junction kept 7 bases outside the gene matches. CDR3 sequence (DNA): TGTGCCAGCAGTTCGGGACAGGGGAGCTTAGAGCAGTACGTC. Its protein product is CASSSGQGSLEQYV.

This clonotype was counted many times. The germline gene is not matched at one end of the junction; a read error may be the cause. The chain has TRBV20-1 and TRBJ1-6; D uncertain. Germline CDR1 is DFQATT and CDR2 is SNEGSKA (reference sequence). This CDR3 spans 14 amino acids. The CDR3 DNA follows: TGCAGTGCCAGAGTCGGGGAAGGAATTTCACCCCTCCACTTT. It encodes CSARVGEGISPLHF.

This clonotype was seen at least ten times. The chain employs TRBV28 and TRBJ2-3; no firm D call. The CDR3 consists of 12 residues. Germline lookup yields CDR1 MDHEN and CDR2 SYDVKM. The V gene lost 3 bases and the J gene lost 8 bases, with 9 bases spanning the gap. The CDR3 loop is CASSFSGGTQYF. The CDR3 bases are TGTGCCAGCAGTTTTAGTGGCGGTACGCAGTATTTT.

This clonotype was picked up a small number of times. CDR3 in amino acids: CASSQRGGLAGVLGETQYF. The DNA for the CDR3 is TGTGCCAGCAGCCAACGAGGGGGTCTAGCGGGAGTTTTGGGTGAGACCCAGTACTTC. The chain links TRBV11-2 to TRBJ2-5; 10 bases agree with TRBD2. The CDR3 spans 19 residues. Trimming removed 5 bases from V and 5 bases from J; junction bases left unmatched: 20. CDR1 is SGHAT, CDR2 FQNNGV, per germline.

This clonotype was seen at least ten times. The CDR3 DNA sequence: TGCGCCAGCAGCCAAGACCCCACAGGACCTAGCACAGATACGCAGTATTTT. This gives the protein CASSQDPTGPSTDTQYF. This rearrangement joins TRBV4-1 to TRBJ2-3; weak D call: TRBD1 (5 bases). Trimming pared 0 bases from V and 0 bases from J, leaving 13 bases between. The CDR3 covers 17 residues. Germline CDR1 and CDR2: MGHRA and YSYEKL.

This clonotype occurred a few times. The V call is TRBV9, the J call TRBJ2-2, with D maybe TRBD2 (5 bases). The CDR3 is 15 amino acids. Germline V gene sequence: CDR1 SGDLS, CDR2 YYNGEE. V dropped 0 bases and J dropped 3 bases, with 9 bases sitting between them. The CDR3 loop reads CASSVDGEHTGELFF. The CDR3 nucleotides read TGTGCCAGCAGCGTAGACGGGGAACACACCGGGGAGCTGTTTTTT. Complete variable domain (other parts from reference TRBV9 and TRBJ2-2): DSGVTQTPKHLITATGQRVTLRCSPRSGDLSVYWYQQSLDQGLQFLIQYYNGEERAKGNILERFSAQQFPDLHSELNLSSLELGDSALYFCASSVDGEHTGELFFGEGSRLTVL.

Ten or more counts support this clonotype. The gene calls are TRBV24-1 and TRBJ2-1; 9 bases map to TRBD2. The CDR3 extends over 16 amino acids. The trim removed 4 bases at V and 6 bases at J, leaving 9 bases unmatched. Germline V gives CDR1 KGHDR, CDR2 SFDVKD. The CDR3 sequence is CATSDQSGRSPNEQFF. The CDR3 DNA reads as TGTGCCACCAGTGACCAAAGCGGGAGGTCCCCCAATGAGCAGTTCTTC.

This clonotype has just a few counts. The rearrangement joins TRBV19 to TRBJ2-1; 12 positions agree with TRBD1. V dropped 10 bases and J dropped 9; count of bases not matched to a gene: 19. Germline assignment: CDR1 LNHDA and CDR2 SQIVND (reference sequence). This CDR3 contains 17 residues. The CDR3 sequence: CAMGPVTGTGGMGEQFF. The CDR3, as DNA: TGTGCCATGGGACCTGTGACCGGGACAGGGGGCATGGGTGAGCAGTTCTTC.

The chain uses TRBV14 and TRBJ2-3; D unclear. With 1 base removed from V and 2 bases from J, the gap between germline ends came to 4 bases. The CDR3 is 13 amino acids. Germline V gene sequence: CDR1 SGHDN, CDR2 FVKESK. DNA of the CDR3: TGTGCCAGCAGCCAAGCCCCCACAGATACGCAGTATTTT. Its translation: CASSQAPTDTQYF.

Remarks on this clonotype: A read error may be the cause here, since a much bigger clone is one base away. The rearrangement joins TRBV9 to TRBJ2-1, with D maybe TRBD2 (5 bases). The germline gives CDR1 SGDLS, CDR2 YYNGEE. This CDR3 has 14 amino acids. Written as DNA, the CDR3 is TGTGCCAGCAGCCCGGCCGGACTCTACAATGTGCAGTTCTTC. It encodes CASSPAGLYNVQFF. Supplemented by reference TRBV9 and TRBJ2-1, the full variable domain reads DSGVTQTPKHLITATGQRVTLRCSPRSGDLSVYWYQQSLDQGLQFLIQYYNGEERAKGNILERFSAQQFPDLHSELNLSSLELGDSALYFCASSPAGLYNVQFFGPGTRLTVL.